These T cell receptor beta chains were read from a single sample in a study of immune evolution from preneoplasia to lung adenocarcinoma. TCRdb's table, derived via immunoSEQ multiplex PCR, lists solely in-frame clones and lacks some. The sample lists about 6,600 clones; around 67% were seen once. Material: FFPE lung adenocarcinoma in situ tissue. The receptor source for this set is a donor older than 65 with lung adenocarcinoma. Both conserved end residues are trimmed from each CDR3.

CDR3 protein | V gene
ASSVGGAKAGELF | TRBV2
ASSEGPRPQH | TRBV6-1
ASSLNGRNTGELF | TRBV27
ASSDHNLGAEDTQY | TRBV25-1
ASSTLDASTDTQY | TRBV6-1
ASSLDPASGNTIY | TRBV5-5
ASSSKQGGREKLF | TRBV7-9
SVAIGPVTPDTQY | TRBV29-1
ASSSRQGANEKLF | TRBV27
AWRTQSYNEQF | TRBV30
ASRTGTADSPLH | TRBV14
SVAIGLLSTDTQY | TRBV29-1
ASSLWVGPNTEAF | TRBV7-2
ASGDSYNEQF | TRBV2
ASSQDGTETSGRGDTQY | TRBV4-1
ASSYSDRPETQY | TRBV6-5
ASRDNLNTEAF | TRBV2
ASSQDGRGPNEKLF | TRBV4-1
TSSPLDRVWEAF | TRBV1
SVELAGGPGEQF | TRBV29-1
AISEDLFSPLH | TRBV10-3
ASSSGLGAGELF | TRBV7-2
ATSRGASTSTDTQY | TRBV15
ASSLSDWTNEQF | TRBV7-9
ASSQGQGTESF | TRBV7-6
ASSSDRAMNTEAF | TRBV7-2
ASSAPRDSLSYEQY | TRBV13
ASRASATYEQY | TRBV2
ASRQGRNYGYT | TRBV21-1
ASTGGFLNYGYT | TRBV5-4
ASSEDRSSYEQY | TRBV6-1
AWSPVDYNEQY | TRBV30
AISGSSGNTIY | TRBV10-3
ASSLAPGEQF | TRBV11-2
SVEGEGKGQPQH | TRBV29-1
ASSEVGSHSGNTIY | TRBV9
ASSLEEGAGYEQY | TRBV5-8
ASSLGQGEQF | TRBV5-4
ATRLSGETEAF | TRBV15
SVDPTNTGELF | TRBV29-1
AWGELGNEQF | TRBV30
ASNTRGEKLF | TRBV19
ASKPGNSGANVLT | TRBV27
ASSQGGSNQPQH | TRBV28
ASSPPGGKAF | TRBV7-9
ASSLDGGGTDTQY | TRBV11-2
ASSKTGTVDQAKNIQY | TRBV9
ASSSRGVEQF | TRBV6-6
ASSQDASGRLYEQY | TRBV4-2
ATSVDRATYEQY | TRBV15